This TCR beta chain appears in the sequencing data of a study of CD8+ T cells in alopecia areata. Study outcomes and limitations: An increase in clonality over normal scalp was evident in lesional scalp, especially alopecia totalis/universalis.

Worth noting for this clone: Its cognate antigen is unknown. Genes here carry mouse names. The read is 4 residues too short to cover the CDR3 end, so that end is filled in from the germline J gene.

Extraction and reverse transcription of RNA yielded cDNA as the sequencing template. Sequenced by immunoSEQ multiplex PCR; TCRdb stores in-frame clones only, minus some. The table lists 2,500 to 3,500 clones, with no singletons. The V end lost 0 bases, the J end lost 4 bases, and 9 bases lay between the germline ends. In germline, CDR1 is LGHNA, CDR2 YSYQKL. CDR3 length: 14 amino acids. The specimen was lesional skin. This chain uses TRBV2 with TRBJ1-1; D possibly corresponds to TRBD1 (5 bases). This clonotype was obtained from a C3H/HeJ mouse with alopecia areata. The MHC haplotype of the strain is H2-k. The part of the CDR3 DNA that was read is TGTGCCAGCAGCCAAGAAGGGCAGGGCACA. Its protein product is CASSQEGQGT. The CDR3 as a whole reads CASSQEGQGTEVFF.